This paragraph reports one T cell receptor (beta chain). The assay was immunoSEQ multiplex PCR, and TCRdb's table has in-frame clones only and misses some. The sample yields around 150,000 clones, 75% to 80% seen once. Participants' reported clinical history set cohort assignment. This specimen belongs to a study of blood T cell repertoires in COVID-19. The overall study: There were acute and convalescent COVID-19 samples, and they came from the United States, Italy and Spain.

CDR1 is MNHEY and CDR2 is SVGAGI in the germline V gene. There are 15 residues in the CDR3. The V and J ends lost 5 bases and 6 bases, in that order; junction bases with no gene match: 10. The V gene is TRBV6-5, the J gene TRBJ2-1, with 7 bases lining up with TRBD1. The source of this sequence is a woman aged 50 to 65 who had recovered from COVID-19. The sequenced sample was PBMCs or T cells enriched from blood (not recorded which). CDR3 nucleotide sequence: TGTGCCAGCAGTCCCCCGGGACAGTCGAGCAATGAGCAGTTCTTC. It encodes CASSPPGQSSNEQFF.